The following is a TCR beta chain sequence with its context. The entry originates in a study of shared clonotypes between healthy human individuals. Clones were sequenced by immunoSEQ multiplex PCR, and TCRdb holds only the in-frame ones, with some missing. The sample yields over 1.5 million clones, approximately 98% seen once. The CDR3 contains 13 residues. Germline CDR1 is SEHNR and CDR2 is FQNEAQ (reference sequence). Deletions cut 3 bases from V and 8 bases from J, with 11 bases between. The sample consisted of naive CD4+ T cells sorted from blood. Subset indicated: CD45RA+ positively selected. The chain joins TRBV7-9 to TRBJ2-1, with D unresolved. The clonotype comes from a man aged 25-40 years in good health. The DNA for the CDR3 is TGTGCCAGCAGCTTTTCCGAAAGGTATGAGCAGTTCTTC. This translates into CASSFSERYEQFF.